This is a list of T cell receptor beta chains from one sample in a study of shared clonotypes between healthy human individuals. Libraries were prepared by immunoSEQ multiplex PCR; TCRdb keeps only in-frame clonotypes and omits some of them. The sample includes millions of clones, roughly 96% seen only once; the top ten take more than 0.1%. What was sequenced was naive CD4+ T cells sorted from blood. These receptors were collected from a man between 18 and 29 years old in good health. Each CDR3 is given with its conserved first and last residue. D genes are given only for firm matches. The listing skips clone size in some rows; elsewhere it reads once, few, many or a size class.

DNA: TGTGCCAGCAGTGGACAGGGGGCGGGCAATGAGCAGTTCTTC
CDR3: CASSGQGAGNEQFF
size: .
V: TRBV6-4
D: TRBD1
length: 14
J: TRBJ2-1

DNA: TGTGCCAGCAGACCCGGACAGCACTATAATTCACCCCTCCACTTT
CDR3: CASRPGQHYNSPLHF
size: .
V: TRBV28
D: .
length: 15
J: TRBJ1-6

DNA: TGTGCCAGCAGGTCAATCGGACAGGGCGGAGAAAAACTGTTTTTT
CDR3: CASRSIGQGGEKLFF
size: once
V: TRBV28
D: TRBD1
length: 15
J: TRBJ1-4

DNA: TGTGCCAGCAGTGGGGTCGGGCTAGGGTACAATGAGCAGTTCTTC
CDR3: CASSGVGLGYNEQFF
size: once
V: TRBV6-5
D: .
length: 15
J: TRBJ2-1

DNA: TGTGCCAGCAGGCGGGGACCGAGCTATGGCTACACCTTC
CDR3: CASRRGPSYGYTF
size: .
V: TRBV6-5
D: .
length: 13
J: TRBJ1-2

DNA: TGTGCCAGCAGCCCCAGCGGGGCAACTAGCACAGATACGCAGTATTTT
CDR3: CASSPSGATSTDTQYF
size: .
V: TRBV7-9
D: TRBD2
length: 16
J: TRBJ2-3

DNA: TGTGCCAGCAGCGCCCGAGGGACCCTCTCTGGGAACACCATATATTTT
CDR3: CASSARGTLSGNTIYF
size: .
V: TRBV28
D: .
length: 16
J: TRBJ1-3

DNA: TGTGCCAGCAGTTTAGTTAGCGGGAGGGCGGTTAGCACAGATACGCAGTATTTT
CDR3: CASSLVSGRAVSTDTQYF
size: .
V: TRBV27
D: TRBD2
length: 18
J: TRBJ2-3

DNA: TGTGCCAGTAGTATTGGCACCTACACAGATACGCAGTATTTT
CDR3: CASSIGTYTDTQYF
size: .
V: TRBV19
D: .
length: 14
J: TRBJ2-3

DNA: TGCGCCAGCAGCCCGTTTCTAGCGGGGGCCTACGAGCAGTACTTC
CDR3: CASSPFLAGAYEQYF
size: .
V: TRBV10-2
D: TRBD2
length: 15
J: TRBJ2-7

DNA: TGTGCCAGCTCACCTGGACAGGGATCTGGAAACACCATATATTTT
CDR3: CASSPGQGSGNTIYF
size: .
V: TRBV18
D: TRBD1
length: 15
J: TRBJ1-3

DNA: TGTGCCAGCAGTTACCGGGACAGGGCTGGCTACGAGCAGTACTTC
CDR3: CASSYRDRAGYEQYF
size: .
V: TRBV6-8
D: TRBD1
length: 15
J: TRBJ2-7

DNA: TGTGCCAGCAGCTCCGGACAAAACTATGGCTACACCTTC
CDR3: CASSSGQNYGYTF
size: .
V: TRBV7-2
D: .
length: 13
J: TRBJ1-2

DNA: TGTGCCTGGCGCACTCCGGGACAGGGAAACTATGGCTACACCTTC
CDR3: CAWRTPGQGNYGYTF
size: once
V: TRBV30
D: TRBD1
length: 15
J: TRBJ1-2

DNA: TGTGCCTGGACCGGGGGCGCGGGACAGCCCCAGCATTTT
CDR3: CAWTGGAGQPQHF
size: .
V: TRBV30
D: .
length: 13
J: TRBJ1-5

DNA: TGCGCCAGCAGCCAAGCGCCGGGACTAGGGGGCGGAGAGCAGTACTTC
CDR3: CASSQAPGLGGGEQYF
size: .
V: TRBV4-3
D: .
length: 16
J: TRBJ2-7

DNA: TGTGCCAGCAGTTGGGCGGACTTAAACTATGGCTACACCTTC
CDR3: CASSWADLNYGYTF
size: .
V: TRBV28
D: .
length: 14
J: TRBJ1-2

DNA: TGTGCCAGCAGTTCTACCTACGAGCAGTACTTC
CDR3: CASSSTYEQYF
size: many
V: TRBV6-5
D: .
length: 11
J: TRBJ2-7

DNA: TGTGCCAGCAGTTCTCAGACCCCAGGGCACGGAAACACCATATATTTT
CDR3: CASSSQTPGHGNTIYF
size: .
V: TRBV6-6
D: .
length: 16
J: TRBJ1-3

DNA: TGCGCCAGCAGCTTGGAAGGGTCAGGGGGAACCAATGAGCAGTTCTTC
CDR3: CASSLEGSGGTNEQFF
size: .
V: TRBV5-1
D: TRBD1
length: 16
J: TRBJ2-1

DNA: TGCGCCAGCAGCGCCCAGACAGGGGGCGGTGAAAAACTGTTTTTT
CDR3: CASSAQTGGGEKLFF
size: .
V: TRBV5-1
D: TRBD1
length: 15
J: TRBJ1-4

DNA: TGTGCCACCAGCAGAGATGAGGGAGATACGCAGTATTTT
CDR3: CATSRDEGDTQYF
size: .
V: TRBV15
D: .
length: 13
J: TRBJ2-3

DNA: TGTGCCAGCAGCCTTAGCGGGATTCAGTACTTC
CDR3: CASSLSGIQYF
size: .
V: TRBV6-1
D: TRBD2
length: 11
J: TRBJ2-4